This T cell receptor (beta chain) is drawn from a study of T cell repertoires in cytomegalovirus infection. The overall study: The public TCR beta signatures pointed to both CMV infection and matching HLA type.

This clonotype was detected a few times. Its specificity is unknown. General study points: Carriers of CMV and the relevant HLA type were discriminated by public TCR beta frequency.

TCRdb reprocessed the reads via MiXCR and lists one record per CDR3 protein. The sample includes 830,000 or so distinct CDR3 sequences, approximately 32% of them seen just once. The germline CDR1 and CDR2 sequences are MNHEY and SVGEGT. The CDR3 runs 17 residues. The V segment lost 4 bases and the J segment 2 bases; nucleotides outside the gene matches: 9. Source: cultured CD8+ T cells from PBMCs, taken from culture after CMV antigen stimulation. The source of this sequence is a human donor in good health (CMV status not recorded). Some clones in this sample may be carry-over from other donors' samples. The rearrangement uses TRBV6-2 or TRBV6-3 and TRBJ2-1; 9 nucleotides match TRBD2. The DNA for the CDR3 is TGTGCCAGCAGTTCAATTCTAGCGGGGCAAACCTACAATGAGCAGTTCTTC. Protein: CASSSILAGQTYNEQFF.